These 3 T cell receptor beta chains came from one sample sequenced in a study of T cell clonality in common variable immunodeficiency. Profiling relied on immunoSEQ multiplex PCR, and the TCRdb table lists in-frame clones only, not all of them. This sample has tens of thousands of clones, each found more than once. The sequencing input was peripheral blood mononuclear cells. Receptor source: a person aged 18 to 75 in good health.

This clone was seen at least ten times. The read ends 3 residues before the CDR3 terminus; that terminus is restored from the germline J gene. The chain couples TRBV4-2 to TRBJ2-1, with D unclear. With 0 bases removed from V and 3 bases from J, the gap between germline ends came to 9 bases. This CDR3 has 15 amino acids. Germline CDR1 LGHNA, CDR2 YNFKEQ. The CDR3 spells CASSQDRFLYNEQFF. Partial CDR3 DNA: TGTGCCAGCAGCCAAGACAGGTTCCTCTACAATGAG.

This clone has a count of ten or more. From the germline J gene comes the end of the CDR3, since the read stops 3 residues before it. The rearrangement links TRBV7-8 to TRBJ2-5, with 10 bases lining up with TRBD1. J was trimmed by 2 bases and V by 1 base; bases with no gene match: 4. Germline lookup yields CDR1 SGHVS and CDR2 FQNEAQ. This CDR3 region has 16 residues. CDR3 DNA, as far as it was read: TGTGCCAGCAGCTTAGGACAGGGGGCCAGTCAAGAGACC. Protein product: CASSLGQGASQET. The whole CDR3 sequence is CASSLGQGASQETQYF.

This clone came up many times. With the read ending 3 residues before the CDR3 end, the germline J gene is used to fill in that end. The rearrangement joins TRBV12-3 or TRBV12-4 to TRBJ1-2, with D possibly matching TRBD1 (6 bases). The length of the CDR3 is 12 residues. V dropped 4 bases and J dropped 7 bases, with 10 bases sitting between them. The CDR3: CASSSNRVGYTF. CDR3 DNA, as far as it was read: TGTGCCAGCAGTTCCAACAGGGTTGGC.